This TCR beta chain appears in the sequencing data of a study of T cell changes during pregnancy in multiple sclerosis. J gave up 5 bases and V 7 bases, and 5 bases lay outside the gene matches. Germline CDR1 and CDR2: MNHNS and SASEGT. This CDR3 contains 14 residues. Clones were read by immunoSEQ multiplex PCR, and TCRdb kept only the in-frame ones, dropping some. The sample yields about 60,000 clones, 90% seen once. The chain employs TRBV6-1 and TRBJ2-1, with 10 nucleotides matching TRBD2. The sample in question was peripheral blood, obtained in the second trimester of pregnancy. The source of this sequence is a female donor in good health, enrolled as a control in a pregnancy study. The CDR3 here is CASTLAGGHNEQFF. CDR3 in DNA: TGTGCCAGCACCTTAGCGGGAGGTCACAATGAGCAGTTCTTC.